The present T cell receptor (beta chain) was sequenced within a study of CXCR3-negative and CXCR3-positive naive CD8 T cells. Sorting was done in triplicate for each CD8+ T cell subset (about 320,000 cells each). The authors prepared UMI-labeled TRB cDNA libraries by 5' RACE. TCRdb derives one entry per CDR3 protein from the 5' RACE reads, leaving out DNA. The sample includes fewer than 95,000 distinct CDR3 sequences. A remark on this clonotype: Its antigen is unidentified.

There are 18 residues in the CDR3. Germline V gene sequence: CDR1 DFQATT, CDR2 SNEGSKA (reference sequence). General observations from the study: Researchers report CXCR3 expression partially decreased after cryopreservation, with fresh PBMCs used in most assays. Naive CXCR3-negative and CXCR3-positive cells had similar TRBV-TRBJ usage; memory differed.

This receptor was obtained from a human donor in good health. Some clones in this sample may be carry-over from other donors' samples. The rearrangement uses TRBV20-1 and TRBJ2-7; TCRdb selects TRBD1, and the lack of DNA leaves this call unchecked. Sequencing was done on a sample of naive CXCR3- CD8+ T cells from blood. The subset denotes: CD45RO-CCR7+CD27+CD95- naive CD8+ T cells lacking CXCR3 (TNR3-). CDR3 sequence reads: CSASPTGTGQLEIDEQYF.